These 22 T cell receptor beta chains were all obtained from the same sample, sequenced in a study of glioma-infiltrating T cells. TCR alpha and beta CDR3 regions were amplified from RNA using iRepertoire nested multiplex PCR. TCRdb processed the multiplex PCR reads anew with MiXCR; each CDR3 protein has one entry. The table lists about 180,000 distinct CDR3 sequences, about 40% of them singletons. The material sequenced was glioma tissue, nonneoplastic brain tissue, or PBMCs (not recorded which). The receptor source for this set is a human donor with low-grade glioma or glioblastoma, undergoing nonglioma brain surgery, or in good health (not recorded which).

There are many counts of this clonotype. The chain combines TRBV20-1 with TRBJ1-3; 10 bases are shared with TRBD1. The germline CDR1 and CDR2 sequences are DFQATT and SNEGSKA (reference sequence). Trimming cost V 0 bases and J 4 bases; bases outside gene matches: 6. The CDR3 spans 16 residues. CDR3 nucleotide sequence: TGCAGTGCTAGAGATCTCGGGACAGGGGTAGGAAACACCATATATTTT. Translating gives CSARDLGTGVGNTIYF.

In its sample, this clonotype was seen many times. As DNA, the CDR3 is TGTGCCAGCAGTTTAGACGGCTATAGCAATCAGCCCCAGCATTTT. It is translated as CASSLDGYSNQPQHF. J is TRBJ1-5 and V is TRBV12-3 or TRBV12-4, with D unclear. V gave up 1 base and J gave up 0 bases, with 7 bases separating them. The CDR3 is 15 amino acids.

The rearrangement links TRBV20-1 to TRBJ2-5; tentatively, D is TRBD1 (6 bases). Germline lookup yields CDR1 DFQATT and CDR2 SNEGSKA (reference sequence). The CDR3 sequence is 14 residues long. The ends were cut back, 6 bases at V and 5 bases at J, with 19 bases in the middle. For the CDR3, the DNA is TGCAGTGCCTCATCCCCAGGGGCCCCCGAGACCCAGTACTTC. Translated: CSASSPGAPETQYF.

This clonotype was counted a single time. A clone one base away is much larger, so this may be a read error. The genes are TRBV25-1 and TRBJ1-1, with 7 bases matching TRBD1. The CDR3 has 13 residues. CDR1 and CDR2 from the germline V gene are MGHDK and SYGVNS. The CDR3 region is CACSGTGVPEAFF. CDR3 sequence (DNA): TGTGCCTGCAGTGGAACAGGGGTGCCTGAAGCTTTCTTT.

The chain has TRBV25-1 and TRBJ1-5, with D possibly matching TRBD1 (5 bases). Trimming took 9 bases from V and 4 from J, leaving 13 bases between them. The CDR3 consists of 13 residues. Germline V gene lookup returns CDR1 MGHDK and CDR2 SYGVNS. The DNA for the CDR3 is TGTGCCAGAAGGGGCAGTCTGAATCAGCCCCAGCATTTT. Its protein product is CARRGSLNQPQHF. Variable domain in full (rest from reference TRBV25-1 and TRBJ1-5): EADIYQTPRYLVIGTGKKITLECSQTMGHDKMYWYQQDPGMELHLIHYSYGVNSTEKGDLSSESTVSRIRTEHFPLTLESARPSHTSQYLCARRGSLNQPQHFGDGTRLSIL.

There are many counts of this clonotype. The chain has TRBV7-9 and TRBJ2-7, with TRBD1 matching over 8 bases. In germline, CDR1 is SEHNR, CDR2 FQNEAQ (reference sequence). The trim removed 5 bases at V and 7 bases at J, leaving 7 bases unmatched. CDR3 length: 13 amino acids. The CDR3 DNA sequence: TGTGCCAGCAGCCCGGACAGGGCCTTGGAGCAGTACTTC. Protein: CASSPDRALEQYF.

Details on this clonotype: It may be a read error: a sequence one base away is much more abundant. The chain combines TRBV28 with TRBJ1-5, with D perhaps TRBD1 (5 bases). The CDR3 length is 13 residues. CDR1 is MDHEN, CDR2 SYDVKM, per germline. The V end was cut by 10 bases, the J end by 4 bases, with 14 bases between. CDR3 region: CAIQADRNQPQHF. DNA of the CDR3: TGTGCCATACAGGCAGATAGAAATCAGCCCCAGCATTTT.

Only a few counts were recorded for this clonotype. CDR3 region: CASSQGTGGGEQYF. The CDR3 nucleotides are TGTGCCAGCAGCCAAGGGACAGGGGGTGGCGAGCAGTACTTC. This chain connects TRBV3-1 to TRBJ2-7; TRBD1 aligns across 10 bases. There are 14 residues in the CDR3. With 1 base clipped from V and 6 bases from J, the junction kept 3 bases outside the gene matches. Germline CDR1 LGHDT, CDR2 YNNKEL (reference sequence).

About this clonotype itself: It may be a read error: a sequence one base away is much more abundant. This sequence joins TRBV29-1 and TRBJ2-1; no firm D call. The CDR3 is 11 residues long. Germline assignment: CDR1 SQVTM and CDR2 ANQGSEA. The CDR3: CSVVVANKQFF. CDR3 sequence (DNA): TGCAGCGTTGTTGTTGCCAATAAGCAGTTCTTC.

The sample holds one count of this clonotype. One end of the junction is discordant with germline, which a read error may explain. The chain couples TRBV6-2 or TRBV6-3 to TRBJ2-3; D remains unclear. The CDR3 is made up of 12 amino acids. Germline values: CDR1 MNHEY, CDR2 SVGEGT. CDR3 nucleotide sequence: TGTGCCAGCAGTTTAGGGCCAGATACGGAGTATTTT. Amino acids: CASSLGPDTEYF.

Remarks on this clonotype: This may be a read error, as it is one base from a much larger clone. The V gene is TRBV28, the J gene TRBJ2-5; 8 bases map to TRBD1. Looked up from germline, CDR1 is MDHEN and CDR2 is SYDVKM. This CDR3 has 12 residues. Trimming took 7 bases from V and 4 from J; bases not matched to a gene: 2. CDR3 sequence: CASNRGTETQYF. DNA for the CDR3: TGTGCCAGCAACAGGGGGACAGAGACCCAGTACTTC.

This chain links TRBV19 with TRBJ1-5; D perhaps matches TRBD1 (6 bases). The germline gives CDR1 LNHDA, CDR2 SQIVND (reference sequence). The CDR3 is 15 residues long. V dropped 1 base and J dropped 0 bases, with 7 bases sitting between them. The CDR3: CASSIGDTSNQPQHF. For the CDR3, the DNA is TGTGCCAGTAGTATAGGGGACACTAGCAATCAGCCCCAGCATTTT.

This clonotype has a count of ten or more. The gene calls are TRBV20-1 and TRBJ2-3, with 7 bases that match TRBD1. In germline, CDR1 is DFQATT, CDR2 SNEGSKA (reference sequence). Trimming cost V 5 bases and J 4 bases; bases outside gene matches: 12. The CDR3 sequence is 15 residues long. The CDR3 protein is CSAQRTGPTSDTQYF. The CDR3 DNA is TGCAGTGCTCAACGGACAGGCCCCACATCAGATACGCAGTATTTT.

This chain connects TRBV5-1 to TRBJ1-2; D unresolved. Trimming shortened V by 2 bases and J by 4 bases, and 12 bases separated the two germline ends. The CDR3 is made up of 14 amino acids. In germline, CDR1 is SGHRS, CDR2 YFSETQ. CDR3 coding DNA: TGCGCCAGCAGCTTTGACATGGTCGGCTATGGCTACACCTTC. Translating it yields CASSFDMVGYGYTF.

Written as DNA, the CDR3 is TGTGCCAGCAGCACACAGGGGGTCGCAGCAGATACGCAGTATTTT. Protein product: CASSTQGVAADTQYF. J is TRBJ2-3 and V is TRBV11-2, with 8 bases aligning to TRBD1. In germline, CDR1 is SGHAT, CDR2 FQNNGV. CDR3 size: 15 residues. With V trimmed by 5 bases and J by 4 bases, 8 bases remained unmatched.

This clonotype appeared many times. CDR3 loop: CSARGQDDYQPQHF. The CDR3, as DNA: TGCAGTGCTAGAGGCCAGGATGACTATCAGCCCCAGCATTTT. The rearrangement uses TRBV20-1 and TRBJ1-5, with no clear D. The CDR3 sequence is 14 residues long. Trimming removed 1 base at V and 5 bases at J, with 12 bases between. The germline gives CDR1 DFQATT, CDR2 SNEGSKA (reference sequence).

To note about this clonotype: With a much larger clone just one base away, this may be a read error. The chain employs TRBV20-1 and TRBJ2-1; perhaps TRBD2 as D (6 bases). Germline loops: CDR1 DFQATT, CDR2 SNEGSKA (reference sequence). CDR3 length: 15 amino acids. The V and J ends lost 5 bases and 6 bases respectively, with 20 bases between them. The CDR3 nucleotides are TGCAGTGCTCAGACGGGGCGGGATCGCTTCAATGAGCAGTTCTTC. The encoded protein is CSAQTGRDRFNEQFF.

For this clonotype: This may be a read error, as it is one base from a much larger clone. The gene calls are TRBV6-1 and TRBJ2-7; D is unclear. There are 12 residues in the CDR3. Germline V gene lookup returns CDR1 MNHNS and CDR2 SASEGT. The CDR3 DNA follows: TGTGCCATCAGGCAGGAGTCCTACGAGGAGTACTTC. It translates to CAIRQESYEEYF.

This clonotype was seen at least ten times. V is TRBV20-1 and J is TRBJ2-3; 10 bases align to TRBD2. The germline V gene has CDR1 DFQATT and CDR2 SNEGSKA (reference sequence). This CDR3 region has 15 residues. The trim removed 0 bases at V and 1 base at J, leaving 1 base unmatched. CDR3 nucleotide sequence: TGCAGTGCTAGAGATGGACTAGCGGGCACAGATACGCAGTATTTT. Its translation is CSARDGLAGTDTQYF.

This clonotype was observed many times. The CDR3 bases are TGTGCCAGCAGCCCGGACAGAGATGGCTACACCTTC. Protein product: CASSPDRDGYTF. The V gene is TRBV7-9, the J gene TRBJ1-2, with D maybe TRBD1 (6 bases). Germline CDR1 is SEHNR and CDR2 is FQNEAQ (reference sequence). CDR3 length: 12 amino acids. Trimming took 5 bases from V and 6 from J, leaving 10 bases between them.

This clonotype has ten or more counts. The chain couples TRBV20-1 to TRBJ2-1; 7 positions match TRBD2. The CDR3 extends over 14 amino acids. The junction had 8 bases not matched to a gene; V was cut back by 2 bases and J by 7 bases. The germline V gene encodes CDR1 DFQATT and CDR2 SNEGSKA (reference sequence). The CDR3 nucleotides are TGCAGTGCTAGAATCCCAGGGAGGGGTAATGAGCAGTTCTTC. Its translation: CSARIPGRGNEQFF.

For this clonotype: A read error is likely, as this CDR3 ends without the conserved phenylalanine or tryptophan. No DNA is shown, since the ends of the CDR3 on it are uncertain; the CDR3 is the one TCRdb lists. CDR3 region: CASSQTGAVYERYL. V and J are TRBV27 and TRBJ2-7; the table's D call, TRBD1, was not checked against the DNA. The CDR3 contains 14 residues when both ends are counted. Germline loops: CDR1 MNHEY, CDR2 SMNVEV (reference sequence).